Listed below are T cell receptor beta chains from one sample, sequenced in a study of T cell repertoires in cytomegalovirus infection. One entry per CDR3 protein results from TCRdb running MiXCR on the reads. The sample includes around 710,000 distinct CDR3 sequences, 25% to 30% of them seen just once. Their recognized antigens are unknown. The material was cultured CD8+ T cells from PBMCs, obtained from culture after CMV antigen stimulation. These TCRs come from a human donor in good health (CMV status not recorded). Some clones in this sample may be carry-over from other donors' samples. The CDR3 runs from the conserved cysteine through the conserved F or W. The D gene is left open where the match is weak. Clone size, where shown, is once, few, many, or a class for clones that have expanded.

D gene,clone size,J gene,V gene,CDR3 protein,CDR3 DNA
.,few,TRBJ1-3,TRBV11-2,CASSSTRGRGNTIYF,TGTGCCAGCAGCTCGACCCGGGGGAGAGGAAACACCATATATTTT
.,many,TRBJ1-2,TRBV7-2,CASSLEAGDPYGYTF,TGTGCCAGCAGCTTAGAGGCAGGGGACCCCTATGGCTACACCTTC
TRBD2,.,TRBJ2-2,TRBV12-3/TRBV12-4,CACSLQLAGGSTGELFF,TGTGCCTGCAGTTTGCAACTAGCGGGGGGGAGCACCGGGGAGCTGTTTTTT
TRBD2,.,TRBJ2-2,TRBV7-6,CASSPTSGEAGELFF,TGTGCCAGCAGCCCTACTAGCGGGGAAGCCGGGGAGCTGTTTTTT
TRBD2,many,TRBJ2-7,TRBV7-2,CASSLLAGIDEQYF,TGTGCCAGCAGCTTATTAGCGGGGATCGACGAGCAGTACTTC
.,many,TRBJ1-4,TRBV7-2,CASSRRQTTNEKLFF,TGTGCCAGCAGCAGGCGACAGACAACTAATGAAAAACTGTTTTTT
.,.,TRBJ1-1,TRBV4-1,CASSQEGKTGEAFF,TGCGCCAGCAGCCAAGAAGGAAAGACGGGTGAAGCTTTCTTT
.,.,TRBJ1-5,TRBV7-2,CASSQYVRGDQPQHF,TGTGCCAGCAGCCAGTATGTGAGGGGGGATCAGCCCCAGCATTTT
TRBD2,few,TRBJ2-1,TRBV6-1,CASRVGLAGLNYNEQFF,TGTGCCAGCAGAGTAGGACTAGCGGGGCTAAACTACAATGAGCAGTTCTTC
TRBD1,few,TRBJ2-1,TRBV10-3,CAIRSGQGVAYNEQFF,TGTGCCATCAGATCGGGACAGGGGGTTGCCTACAATGAGCAGTTCTTC
TRBD1,.,TRBJ1-2,TRBV14,CASSRTGQGEGYTF,TGTGCCAGCAGCCGAACCGGACAGGGAGAAGGCTACACCTTC
.,few,TRBJ2-6,TRBV18,CASSPEGYSGANVLTF,TGTGCCAGCTCCCCGGAGGGGTACTCTGGGGCCAACGTTCTGACTTTC
.,.,TRBJ2-2,TRBV12-5,CTSGTGELFF,TGTACTAGTGGAACGGGGGAGCTGTTTTTT
.,.,TRBJ1-1,TRBV15,CATSRVLGTEAFF,TGTGCCACCAGCAGAGTACTAGGTACTGAAGCTTTCTTT
.,few,TRBJ2-2,TRBV27,CATLLLGGNTGELFF,TGTGCCACCCTTCTCTTAGGGGGGAACACCGGGGAGCTGTTTTTT
TRBD1,few,TRBJ2-1,TRBV6-1,CASRAVTGKYNEQFF,TGTGCCAGCAGGGCCGTGACAGGGAAATACAATGAGCAGTTCTTC
.,.,TRBJ2-1,TRBV4-1,CASSSTRDTNNEQFF,TGCGCCAGCAGCTCCACCCGGGACACCAACAATGAGCAGTTCTTC
.,few,TRBJ2-5,TRBV6-5,CASSYRMGETQYF,TGTGCCAGCAGTTACCGGATGGGAGAGACCCAGTACTTC
.,.,TRBJ2-1,TRBV3-1,CASSPQDQIQTLQSEQFF,TGTGCCAGCAGCCCACAAGATCAGATTCAAACCCTACAAAGTGAGCAGTTCTTC
.,.,TRBJ2-1,TRBV12-3/TRBV12-4,CASSSDVPNEQFF,TGTGCCAGCAGTTCGGACGTACCAAATGAGCAGTTCTTC
.,.,TRBJ2-2,TRBV27,CASSLSRVGAAYTGELFF,TGTGCCAGCAGTTTGAGTCGTGTAGGCGCCGCTTACACCGGGGAGCTGTTTTTT
.,.,TRBJ2-1,TRBV5-4,CASSLGGAPEQFF,TGTGCCAGCAGCTTGGGGGGGGCCCCTGAGCAGTTCTTC
TRBD1,few,TRBJ2-3,TRBV15,CATSRGRDRVTDTQYF,TGTGCCACCAGCAGAGGACGGGACAGGGTCACAGATACGCAGTATTTT
.,.,TRBJ2-1,TRBV19,CASSIPGYNNEQFF,TGTGCCAGTAGTATTCCAGGGTACAACAATGAGCAGTTCTTC
.,few,TRBJ1-2,TRBV2,CASIQKNGYTF,TGTGCCAGCATACAAAAAAACGGCTACACCTTC
TRBD1,few,TRBJ2-1,TRBV6-5,CASSYSTYRGTYNEQFF,TGTGCCAGCAGTTACTCCACCTACAGGGGGACCTACAATGAGCAGTTCTTC
.,.,TRBJ2-7,TRBV7-9,CASSSPSLAYEQYF,TGTGCCAGCAGCTCCCCGTCGTTGGCGTACGAGCAGTACTTC
.,.,TRBJ1-2,TRBV13,CASSREEGYTF,TGTGCCAGCAGTAGAGAAGAGGGCTACACCTTC
.,.,TRBJ2-2,TRBV20-1,CSARDPNRGAFTGELFF,TGCAGTGCTAGAGATCCAAATCGGGGGGCTTTCACCGGGGAGCTGTTTTTT
TRBD1,.,TRBJ2-1,TRBV20-1,CSASRQGSGSYNEQFF,TGCAGTGCTTCCAGACAGGGATCGGGCTCCTACAATGAGCAGTTCTTC
TRBD1,.,TRBJ2-7,TRBV5-6,CASSIFPPTGASAEQYF,TGTGCCAGCAGTATATTCCCACCGACAGGGGCATCCGCCGAGCAGTACTTC
.,once,TRBJ1-2,TRBV12-3/TRBV12-4,CASSPSRGANYGYTF,TGTGCCAGCAGTCCCTCGCGGGGGGCCAACTATGGCTACACCTTC
TRBD1,.,TRBJ1-5,TRBV6-8,CASSPQGGWNQPQHF,TGTGCCAGCAGCCCCCAGGGGGGGTGGAATCAGCCCCAGCATTTT
TRBD1,.,TRBJ2-3,TRBV7-3,CASSYHRGPTPTSTDTQYF,TGTGCCAGCAGCTACCACAGGGGTCCGACCCCCACTAGCACAGATACGCAGTATTTT
.,many,TRBJ2-5,TRBV7-9,CASSLRLQETQYF,TGTGCCAGCAGCTTGCGTCTACAAGAGACCCAGTACTTC
.,.,TRBJ1-6,TRBV2,CASSEGSLSSYNSPLHF,TGTGCCAGCAGTGAAGGCAGCCTAAGCTCCTATAATTCACCCCTCCACTTT
.,.,TRBJ2-5,TRBV4-2,CASSQVLETFQETQYF,TGTGCCAGCAGCCAAGTTCTCGAAACTTTCCAAGAGACCCAGTACTTC
.,many,TRBJ1-1,TRBV7-8,CASSPLFEAFF,TGTGCCAGCAGCCCGCTTTTCGAAGCTTTCTTT